The source of this T cell receptor beta chain is a study of blood T cell repertoires in COVID-19. For the study at large: The United States, Italy and Spain provided the acute and convalescent COVID-19 samples. PBMCs, B-cell-depleted T cells, or T cells provided the cDNA or gDNA that made up the material.

Per the study methods: Nucleated cell counts were estimated from reference gene primer amplification. The table came from immunoSEQ multiplex PCR; TCRdb's copy has only in-frame clones and leaves some out. D and trimming come from the DNA, and the V and J calls and clone size come from that table. The table records about 140,000 clones, about 89% of them present only once. Germline V CDR1 and CDR2: LNHNV, YYDKDF (reference sequence). V trimming: 1 base; J trimming: 3 bases; junction bases outside the gene matches: 14. The length of the CDR3 is 18 residues. The clonotype was recovered from a man between 45 and 60 years old with active COVID-19. Sequences were obtained from peripheral blood. The chain has TRBV15 and TRBJ2-7, with TRBD1 identical over 8 bases. CDR3 nucleotides: TGTGCCACCAGCAGAGTCGCTCGGCAGGGGGCAATTGGCTACGAGCAGTACTTC. It translates to CATSRVARQGAIGYEQYF.